The sequence of this T cell receptor beta chain was determined in a study of shared clonotypes between healthy human individuals. The CDR3 is 20 amino acids. Trimming took off 0 bases at V and 3 bases at J, with 27 bases between the two ends. CDR1 is LGHNA, CDR2 YSLEER, per germline. In the naive CD8 group, cells lacked CD45RO and were positively selected for CCR7, so terminally differentiated effector memory CD45RA+ cells were left out. The method was immunoSEQ multiplex PCR; TCRdb's version includes in-frame clones alone and lacks a portion of them. Of around 1.9 million clones in the sample, about 93% were seen once.

This sequence was found in a man aged 18 to 30 in good health. Some clones in this sample may be carry-over from other donors' samples. The genes are TRBV4-3 and TRBJ2-7; the D gene could be TRBD1 or TRBD2 (6 bases each). Sequencing input: naive CD8+ T cells from PBMCs. CDR3 amino acids: CASSQDAPAFRGPTFYEQYF. CDR3 DNA sequence: TGCGCCAGCAGCCAAGATGCCCCCGCCTTCCGGGGGCCGACTTTCTACGAGCAGTACTTC.